Included here is one T cell receptor (beta chain) sequence, with context. Its specificity is unknown. This specimen belongs to a study of shared clonotypes between healthy human individuals. Overall study context: Per donor, CD8 memory used one plate, CD8 naive used two, CD4 memory used three and CD4 naive used three. Findings of the study overall: The study found 4.5% to 6% of naive CD4 clonotypes shared across several donors.

Looked up from germline, CDR1 is MNHEY and CDR2 is SMNVEV (reference sequence). Trimming took 5 bases from V and 5 from J; bases not matched to a gene: 9. This CDR3 has 16 amino acids. Sorted-subset replicate PCR reactions contained 200 ng DNA, corresponding to roughly 29,000 T cell genomes. The method was immunoSEQ multiplex PCR; TCRdb's version includes in-frame clones alone and lacks a portion of them. The table lists around 2.1 million clones, about 93% of them singletons. It was CD45RO-negative cells, positively selected for CCR7, that made up naive CD8 cells, with terminally differentiated effector memory CD45RA+ cells excluded.

This sequence was found in a man aged 18-30 years in good health. Some clones in this sample may be carry-over from other donors' samples. The sample consisted of naive CD8+ T cells from PBMCs. The genes are TRBV27 and TRBJ2-2; the match to TRBD1 covers 9 bases. CDR3 nucleotide sequence: TGTGCCAGCAGTCCGGGACAGGGAGGTTGGACCGGGGAGCTGTTTTTT. It specifies CASSPGQGGWTGELFF.